The 7 T cell receptor beta chains below come from one sample, sequenced in a study of shared clonotypes between healthy human individuals (dated by TCRdb to about 2020). CD8 naive samples were obtained by positive selection for CCR7 among CD45RO-negative cells, yielding a CD45RA+CCR7+ population from which TemRA cells were excluded. The library was built by means of the immunoSEQ multiplex PCR assay. TCRdb's version of the immuneACCESS table is confined to in-frame rearrangements and falls short of the full clone set. An unresolved V gene accounts for under half of the shortfall where checked; the remainder is of unknown origin. The sample table records millions of clones; over 85% of these occur just once. The ten largest make up roughly 1% of the sample. The sample consisted of naive CD8+ T cells sorted from blood. This specimen's cell subset or site label, interpreted: CD45RA+CCR7+. These receptors all come from a man aged 18 to 30 in good health.

The rearrangement joins TRBV6-6 to TRBJ1-1, with D perhaps TRBD1 (6 bases). The CDR3 extends over 13 amino acids. Germline CDR1 MNHNY, CDR2 SVGAGI (reference sequence). V lost 10 bases and J lost 1, with 13 bases in between. CDR3 DNA: TGTGCCATCAACGGACAGCCGAACACTGAAGCTTTCTTT. Translation: CAINGQPNTEAFF.

This sequence joins TRBV9 and TRBJ2-7; 12 bases match TRBD2. The CDR3 sequence is 16 residues long. Looked up from germline, CDR1 is SGDLS and CDR2 is YYNGEE. V lost 4 bases to trimming and J lost 3 bases; unmatched junction nucleotides: 8. CDR3 region: CASSYHRTSGNYEQYF. For the CDR3, the DNA is TGTGCCAGCAGCTACCATCGGACTAGCGGGAACTACGAGCAGTACTTC.

The chain carries TRBV5-1 and TRBJ1-1; no clear D. Trimming left V 1 base short and J 3 bases short, with 10 bases between. The CDR3 loop spans 14 amino acids. Germline V gives CDR1 SGHRS, CDR2 YFSETQ. In DNA, the CDR3 is TGCGCCAGCAGCTTGACTAAGGGAGACACTGAAGCTTTCTTT. Residues: CASSLTKGDTEAFF.

V and J are TRBV29-1 and TRBJ1-2, with D hard to call. Looked up from germline, CDR1 is SQVTM and CDR2 is ANQGSEA. Trimming pared 2 bases from V and 2 bases from J, leaving 9 bases between. CDR3 length: 13 residues. The CDR3 coding sequence is TGCAGCGTTGAACTAAACGAAAACTATGGCTACACCTTC. Translation: CSVELNENYGYTF.

The chain recombines TRBV6-1 with TRBJ1-2, with 8 bases lining up with TRBD1. This CDR3 spans 13 amino acids. From germline, CDR1 is MNHNS and CDR2 SASEGT. With V trimmed by 6 bases and J by 7 bases, 7 bases remained unmatched. The CDR3 sequence is CASRGDRLSGYTF. CDR3 in DNA: TGTGCCAGCAGAGGGGACAGGCTGAGTGGCTACACCTTC.

The chain combines TRBV6-1 with TRBJ2-3; D is unclear. V lost 3 bases and J 0 bases, leaving 10 bases between the germline ends. The CDR3 is 15 amino acids. Germline V gene data show CDR1 as MNHNS and CDR2 as SASEGT. The CDR3 nucleotides read TGTGCCAGCAGTGACAGTACCCTGAGCACAGATACGCAGTATTTT. Translating gives CASSDSTLSTDTQYF.

This clone was observed once. V is TRBV7-9 and J is TRBJ1-1; 9 positions match TRBD1. The CDR3 is 16 residues long. Germline V gene sequence: CDR1 SEHNR, CDR2 FQNEAQ (reference sequence). The J segment lost 1 base and the V segment lost 5 bases, leaving 8 bases of the junction unmatched. CDR3 in amino acids: CASSPRTGEANTEAFF. The CDR3, as DNA: TGTGCCAGCAGCCCGCGGACAGGGGAGGCGAACACTGAAGCTTTCTTT. Combining the CDR3 with reference TRBV7-9 and TRBJ1-1 gives the whole variable domain DTGVSQNPRHKITKRGQNVTFRCDPISEHNRLYWYRQTLGQGPEFLTYFQNEAQLEKSRLLSDRFSAERPKGSFSTLEIQRTEQGDSAMYLCASSPRTGEANTEAFFGQGTRLTVV.